Listed below are T cell receptor beta chains from one sample, sequenced in a study of blood T cells in healthy people across ages. TCRdb used MiXCR to reprocess the 5' RACE reads, holding one entry per CDR3 protein. The sample includes roughly 1.9 million distinct CDR3 sequences, about two fifths of them seen just once. The sequenced material came from blood. The receptors were sampled from a human donor in good health. Each CDR3 is given with its conserved first and last residue. A D gene is named only where the DNA matches it firmly. Part of the rows lack a size; the others show once, few, many or a class for expanded clones.

j_call d_call clone_size v_call cdr3_nt cdr3_aa
TRBJ2-1 NA NA TRBV28 TGTGCCAGCAGGGGCCTCGAGTCCCCCAATGAGCAGTTCTTC CASRGLESPNEQFF
TRBJ1-2 NA NA TRBV5-1 TGCGCCAGCAGCTTGGGGCCCGATAGTGGCTACACCTTC CASSLGPDSGYTF
TRBJ2-7 NA few TRBV24-1 TGTGCCTTTCTTCCTTCTTACGAGCAGTACTTC CAFLPSYEQYF
TRBJ2-7 NA NA TRBV15 TGTGCCACCAGCGGATACCGGGACACTGACTCCTACAATGAGCAGTACTTC CATSGYRDTDSYNEQYF
TRBJ2-7 NA NA TRBV29-1 TGCAGCGTGTCCCTCAATGGATACGAGCAGTACTTC CSVSLNGYEQYF
TRBJ1-2 NA few TRBV21-1 TGTGCCAGCAGCAAAACAGGGGGACCCGATAACTATGGCTACACCTTC CASSKTGGPDNYGYTF
TRBJ2-5 NA NA TRBV12-3/TRBV12-4 TGTGCCAGCAGTACTAGTGTGGAGACCCAGTACTTC CASSTSVETQYF
TRBJ2-2 TRBD1 NA TRBV5-6 TGTGCCAGCAGCTTGGCGGGACAGGCGGCGAACACCGGGGAGCTGTTTTTT CASSLAGQAANTGELFF
TRBJ2-2 NA few TRBV6-5 TGTGCCCACATGCAGGGACCGAACACCGGGGAGCTGTTTTTT CAHMQGPNTGELFF
TRBJ2-7 NA NA TRBV4-3 TGCGCCAGCAGCCAAGATTTTCACCCCAACTACGAGCAGTACTTC CASSQDFHPNYEQYF
TRBJ2-4 NA NA TRBV6-2/TRBV6-3 TGTGCCAGCAGTTACTCGGAGCATGTAGCCAAAAACATTCAGTACTTC CASSYSEHVAKNIQYF
TRBJ2-5 TRBD1 NA TRBV7-9 TGTGCCAGCAGCCCCCTGGGGACAGAAGAGACCCAGTACTTC CASSPLGTEETQYF
TRBJ2-5 NA NA TRBV7-9 TGTGCCAGCAGCTTAGGAGAAGGGGCCCAGTACTTC CASSLGEGAQYF
TRBJ2-7 NA NA TRBV7-2 TGTGCCAGCAGCTTAGCGGAATCGGACAGTTACACCTACGAGCAGTACTTC CASSLAESDSYTYEQYF
TRBJ2-1 NA few TRBV4-1 TGCGCCAGCAGCCAAGGATTAGCCAGAACATACAATGAGCAGTTCTTC CASSQGLARTYNEQFF
TRBJ2-3 NA few TRBV7-2 TGTGCCAGCAGTTCCGGGATAGGAGGCACAGATACGCAGTATTTT CASSSGIGGTDTQYF
TRBJ2-7 NA NA TRBV20-1 TGCAGTGCTAGAGATTGGACGGGGGTGACCTACGAGCAGTACTTC CSARDWTGVTYEQYF
TRBJ2-3 NA few TRBV7-2 TGTGCCAGCACCCCCCTTGCAGATACGCAGTATTTT CASTPLADTQYF
TRBJ2-6 NA many TRBV2 TGTGCCAGCAGCCACTCTGGGGCCAACGTCCTGACTTTC CASSHSGANVLTF
TRBJ2-7 NA few TRBV10-3 TGTGCCATCAGTGAGAAGGGGGATACCTACGAGCAGTACTTC CAISEKGDTYEQYF
TRBJ2-7 NA NA TRBV6-2/TRBV6-3 TGTGCCACCAGACAGCTAAGCTCCTACAATGAGCAGTACTTC CATRQLSSYNEQYF
TRBJ2-1 TRBD2 NA TRBV5-1 TGCGCCAGCAGCTTGCCGGGGGGGCCTGGTGAGCAGTTCTTC CASSLPGGPGEQFF
TRBJ2-1 NA NA TRBV4-1 TGCGCCAGCAGCCAAGCAGTGGGGAATGAGCAGTTCTTC CASSQAVGNEQFF
TRBJ1-2 NA NA TRBV6-1 TGTGCCAGCAGTGAAGCGATACTAGCTAACTATGGCTACACCTTC CASSEAILANYGYTF
TRBJ2-1 NA NA TRBV7-9 TGTGCCAGCAGCCAAGATTATGGGCACTCCTACAATGAGCAGTTCTTC CASSQDYGHSYNEQFF
TRBJ2-2 TRBD1 NA TRBV20-1 TGCAGTGCTAGAGTCCGACAGGGGAACACCGGGGAGCTGTTTTTT CSARVRQGNTGELFF
TRBJ2-7 NA few TRBV5-1 TGCGCCAGCAGCTTTGGTATTTTGGGGGAGCAGTACTTC CASSFGILGEQYF
TRBJ2-3 NA few TRBV9 TGTGCCAGCAGCCATTCCACTAGTCCCACAGATACGCAGTATTTT CASSHSTSPTDTQYF
TRBJ1-2 NA NA TRBV4-1 TGCGCCAGCAGCCAAGATGTGCAGGGAAGAAGGTTGAACTATGGCTACACCTTC CASSQDVQGRRLNYGYTF
TRBJ2-1 NA NA TRBV4-2 TGTGCCAGCTTAGGAGCACGGGATGAGCAGTTCTTC CASLGARDEQFF
TRBJ2-3 TRBD2 NA TRBV28 TGTGCCAGCTATCCTAGCGGGGGGGGCACAGATACGCAGTATTTT CASYPSGGGTDTQYF
TRBJ2-1 NA NA TRBV9 TGTGCCAGCAGCGTAGATGTGGATACCTACAATGAGCAGTTCTTC CASSVDVDTYNEQFF
TRBJ2-7 NA NA TRBV7-2 TGTGCCAGCAGCTCCGGGTCCTCATGCGAGCAGTACTTC CASSSGSSCEQYF
TRBJ2-7 NA NA TRBV4-2 TGTGCCAGCAGCCAAGGGGGTCTGCGGGACTCAACCTACGAGCAGTACTTC CASSQGGLRDSTYEQYF
TRBJ2-7 NA NA TRBV10-3 TGTGCCATCAGGACATCGCAGAACTACGAGCAGTACTTC CAIRTSQNYEQYF
TRBJ1-1 NA NA TRBV5-4 TGTGCCAGCAGCTTCCAAGACACCACTGAAGCTTTCTTT CASSFQDTTEAFF
TRBJ2-5 TRBD2 NA TRBV3-1 TGTGCCAGCAGCTCCATGGCGGGGGGGAGGACCCAGTACTTC CASSSMAGGRTQYF
TRBJ2-5 NA NA TRBV6-2/TRBV6-3 TGTGCCAGCAGTTACTATGGGGGGGCGGGAGAGACCCAGTACTTC CASSYYGGAGETQYF
TRBJ2-1 NA few TRBV20-1 TGCAGTGCTCGGGGCGAGCTCGGATACAATGAGCAGTTCTTC CSARGELGYNEQFF
TRBJ2-7 NA few TRBV28 TGTGCCAGCAGAACTACAGGTGGATCTGGCGAGCAGTACTTC CASRTTGGSGEQYF
TRBJ2-1 TRBD2 few TRBV29-1 TGCAGCGCCGGGGCTCGACTAGCGGAAGACAATGAGCAGTTCTTC CSAGARLAEDNEQFF
TRBJ2-5 NA NA TRBV20-1 TGCAGTGCAAGCTCACGGCCCGGGGAGACCCAGTACTTC CSASSRPGETQYF